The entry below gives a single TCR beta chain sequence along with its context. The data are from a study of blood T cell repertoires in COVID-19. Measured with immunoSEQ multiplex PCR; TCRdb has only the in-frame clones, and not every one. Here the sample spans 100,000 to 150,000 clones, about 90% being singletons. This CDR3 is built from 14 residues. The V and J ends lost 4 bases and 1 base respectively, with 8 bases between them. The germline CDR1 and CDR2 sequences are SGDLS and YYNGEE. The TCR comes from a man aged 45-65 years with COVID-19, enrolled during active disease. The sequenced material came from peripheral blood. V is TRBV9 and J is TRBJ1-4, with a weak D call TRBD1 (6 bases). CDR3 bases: TGTGCCAGCAGCCGAGGGGGAACTAATGAAAAACTGTTTTTT. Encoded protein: CASSRGGTNEKLFF.